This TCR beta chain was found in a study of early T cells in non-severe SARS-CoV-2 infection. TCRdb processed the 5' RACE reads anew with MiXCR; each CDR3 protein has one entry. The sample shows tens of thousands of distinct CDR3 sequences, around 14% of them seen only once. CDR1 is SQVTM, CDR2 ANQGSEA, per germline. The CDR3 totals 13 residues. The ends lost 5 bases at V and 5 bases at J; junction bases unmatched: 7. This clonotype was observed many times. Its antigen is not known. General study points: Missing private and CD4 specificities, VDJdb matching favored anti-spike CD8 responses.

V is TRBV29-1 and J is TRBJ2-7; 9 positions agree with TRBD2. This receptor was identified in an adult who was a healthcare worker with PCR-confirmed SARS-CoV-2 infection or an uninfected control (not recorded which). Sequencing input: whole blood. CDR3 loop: CSVSRTSAHEQYF. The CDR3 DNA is TGCAGCGTTTCTAGGACTAGCGCCCACGAGCAGTACTTC.